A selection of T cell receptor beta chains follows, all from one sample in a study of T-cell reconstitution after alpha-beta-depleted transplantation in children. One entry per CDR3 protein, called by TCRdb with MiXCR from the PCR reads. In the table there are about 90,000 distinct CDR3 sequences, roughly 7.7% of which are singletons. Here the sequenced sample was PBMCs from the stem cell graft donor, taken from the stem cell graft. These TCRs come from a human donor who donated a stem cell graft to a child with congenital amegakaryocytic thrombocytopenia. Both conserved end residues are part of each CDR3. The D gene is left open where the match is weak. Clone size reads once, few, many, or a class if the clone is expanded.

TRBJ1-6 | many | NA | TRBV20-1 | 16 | CSARDGGQGLGSPLHF | TGCAGTGCTAGAGATGGGGGGCAGGGGCTAGGGTCACCCCTCCACTTT
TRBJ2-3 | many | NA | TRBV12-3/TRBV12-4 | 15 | CASSLDHISTDTQYF | TGTGCCAGCAGCCTGGACCATATAAGCACAGATACGCAGTATTTT
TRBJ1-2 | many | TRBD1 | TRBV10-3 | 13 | CATTEGQGYGYTF | TGTGCCACGACCGAGGGACAGGGATATGGCTACACCTTC
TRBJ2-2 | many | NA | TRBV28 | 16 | CASSLLGSGNTGELFF | TGTGCCAGCAGTCTCTTGGGATCAGGGAACACCGGGGAGCTGTTTTTT
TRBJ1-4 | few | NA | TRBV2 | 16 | CASSDSRGATNEKLFF | TGTGCCAGCAGTGATTCAAGGGGGGCAACTAATGAAAAACTGTTTTTT
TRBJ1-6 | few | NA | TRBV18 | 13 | CASSEDSGSPLHF | TGTGCCAGCTCCGAGGACAGTGGATCACCCCTCCACTTT
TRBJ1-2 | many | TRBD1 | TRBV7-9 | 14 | CASSFRTGKNGYTF | TGTGCCAGCAGCTTCCGGACAGGCAAAAATGGCTACACCTTC
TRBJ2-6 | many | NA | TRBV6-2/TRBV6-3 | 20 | CASSYVEPSDPTSGANVLTF | TGTGCCAGCAGTTACGTCGAGCCGTCGGACCCTACGTCTGGGGCCAACGTCCTGACTTTC
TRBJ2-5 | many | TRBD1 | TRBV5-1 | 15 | CASSDRQGGGQTQYF | TGCGCCAGCAGCGACCGACAGGGCGGCGGGCAGACCCAGTACTTC
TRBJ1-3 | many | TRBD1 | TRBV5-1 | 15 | CATKPGTGVGNTIYF | TGCGCCACCAAGCCCGGGACAGGAGTCGGAAACACCATATATTTT